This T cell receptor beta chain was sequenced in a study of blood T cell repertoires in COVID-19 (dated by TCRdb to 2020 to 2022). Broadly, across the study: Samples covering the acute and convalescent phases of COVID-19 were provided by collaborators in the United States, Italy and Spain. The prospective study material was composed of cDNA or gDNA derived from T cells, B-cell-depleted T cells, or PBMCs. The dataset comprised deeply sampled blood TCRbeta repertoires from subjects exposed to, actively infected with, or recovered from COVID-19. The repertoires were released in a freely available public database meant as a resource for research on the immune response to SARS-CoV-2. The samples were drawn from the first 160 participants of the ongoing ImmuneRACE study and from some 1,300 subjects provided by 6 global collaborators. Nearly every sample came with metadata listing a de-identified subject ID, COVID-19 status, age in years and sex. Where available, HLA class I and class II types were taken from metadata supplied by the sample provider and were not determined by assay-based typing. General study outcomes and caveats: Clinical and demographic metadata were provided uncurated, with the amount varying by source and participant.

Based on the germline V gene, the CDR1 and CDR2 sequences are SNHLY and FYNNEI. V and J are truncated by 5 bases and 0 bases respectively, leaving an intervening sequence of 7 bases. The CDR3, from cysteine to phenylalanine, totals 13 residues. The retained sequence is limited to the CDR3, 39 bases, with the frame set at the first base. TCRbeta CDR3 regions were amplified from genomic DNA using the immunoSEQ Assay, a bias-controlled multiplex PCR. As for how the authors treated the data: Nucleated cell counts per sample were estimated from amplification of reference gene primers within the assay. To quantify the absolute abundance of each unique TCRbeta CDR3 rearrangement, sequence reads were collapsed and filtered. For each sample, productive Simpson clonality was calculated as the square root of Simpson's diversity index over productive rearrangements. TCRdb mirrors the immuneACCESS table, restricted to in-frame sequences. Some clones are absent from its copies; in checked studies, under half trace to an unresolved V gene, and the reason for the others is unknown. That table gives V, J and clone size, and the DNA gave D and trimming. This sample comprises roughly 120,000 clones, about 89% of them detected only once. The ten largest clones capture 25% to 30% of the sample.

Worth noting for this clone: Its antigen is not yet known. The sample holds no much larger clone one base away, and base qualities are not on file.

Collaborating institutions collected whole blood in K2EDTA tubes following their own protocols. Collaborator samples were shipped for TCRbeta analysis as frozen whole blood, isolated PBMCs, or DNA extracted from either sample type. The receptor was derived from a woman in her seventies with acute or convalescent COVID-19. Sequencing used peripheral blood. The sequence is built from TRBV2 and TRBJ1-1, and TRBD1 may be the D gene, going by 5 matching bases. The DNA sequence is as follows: TGTGCCAGCAGTACAGGAATGAACACTGAAGCTTTCTTT. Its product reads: CASSTGMNTEAFF.